Detailed here is one TCR beta chain. The sample belongs to a study of blood T cell repertoires in COVID-19. Study information: Whether acute or convalescent, the COVID-19 samples came from the United States, Italy and Spain.

CDR1 is SQVTM, CDR2 ANQGSEA, per germline. This CDR3 has 15 residues. V was pared by 6 bases and J by 1 base, with 18 bases between. Original data processing: It was from reference gene primer amplification that nucleated cell counts were estimated. TCRdb's copy holds only in-frame clones and misses some; the assay was immunoSEQ multiplex PCR. That table is the source of V, J and clone size, and D and trimming were worked out from the DNA. The table shows about 120,000 clones, with under 80% occurring only once. The material sequenced was peripheral blood. The clonotype comes from a man aged 65 to 79 with acute or convalescent COVID-19. The chain is built from TRBV29-1 and TRBJ1-1, with D maybe TRBD1 (6 bases). The CDR3 nucleotides read TGCAGCGTGAAAGCAGGGTCGGACAGGAACACTGAAGCTTTCTTT. Amino acid sequence: CSVKAGSDRNTEAFF.